This T cell receptor (beta chain) is from a study of shared clonotypes between healthy human individuals. Unmatched junction bases numbered 4, after V lost 6 bases and J lost 0 bases. Per the germline V gene, CDR1 is MDHEN and CDR2 is SYDVKM. This CDR3 contains 15 residues. A single count supports this clone. Produced via immunoSEQ multiplex PCR; TCRdb's table is partial and in-frame only. Here the sample spans some 490,000 clones, over 70% being singletons. The rearrangement uses TRBV28 and TRBJ1-1, with 10 bases identical to TRBD1. This receptor was identified in a middle-aged woman in good health. Some clones in this sample may be carry-over from other donors' samples. Material: PBMCs. This CDR3 is CASRPGQGMNTEAFF. CDR3 DNA sequence: TGTGCCAGCAGACCGGGACAGGGGATGAACACTGAAGCTTTCTTT.